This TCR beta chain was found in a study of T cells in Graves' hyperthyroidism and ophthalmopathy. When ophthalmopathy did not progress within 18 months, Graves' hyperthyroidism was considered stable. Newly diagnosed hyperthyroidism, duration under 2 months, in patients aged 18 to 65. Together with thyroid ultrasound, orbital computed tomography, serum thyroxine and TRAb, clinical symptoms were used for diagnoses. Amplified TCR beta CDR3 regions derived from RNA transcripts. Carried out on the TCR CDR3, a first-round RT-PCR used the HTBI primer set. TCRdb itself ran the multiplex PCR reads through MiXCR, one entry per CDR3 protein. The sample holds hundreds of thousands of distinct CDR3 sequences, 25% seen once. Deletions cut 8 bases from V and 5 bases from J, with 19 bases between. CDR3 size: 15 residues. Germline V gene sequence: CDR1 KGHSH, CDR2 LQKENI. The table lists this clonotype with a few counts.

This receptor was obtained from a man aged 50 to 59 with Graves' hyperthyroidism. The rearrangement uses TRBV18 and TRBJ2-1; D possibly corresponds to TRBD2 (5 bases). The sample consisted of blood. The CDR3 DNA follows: TGTGCCAGCACGACCGGCGGGCAGGTACACAATGAGCAGTTCTTC. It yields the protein CASTTGGQVHNEQFF.